Below, 16 T cell receptor beta chains from the same sample are listed, as sequenced in a study of sequential checkpoint blockade in melanoma. Measured with immunoSEQ multiplex PCR; TCRdb has only the in-frame clones, and not every one. The top ten clones hold approximately 46% of a sample with some 9,600 clones, approximately 80% of them seen once. Specified treatment: randomized to nivolumab then ipilimumab (arm A) or the reverse (arm B). The source material was CD8+ T cells sorted from blood (inferred from file names), sampled from a patient given nivolumab and ipilimumab in sequence. All receptors come from a human donor with melanoma.

J is TRBJ2-7 and V is TRBV27; possible D gene TRBD1, 5 bases. This CDR3 is 14 amino acids long. V was pared by 5 bases and J by 2 bases, with 13 bases between. In germline, CDR1 is MNHEY, CDR2 SMNVEV (reference sequence). Here the CDR3 DNA reads TGTGCCAGCAGTCCCTTCCAGGGCCCCTACGAGCAGTACTTC. Its translation is CASSPFQGPYEQYF.

The CDR3 protein is CSATTGIPLHF. The CDR3 nucleotides are TGCAGTGCCACAACAGGGATCCCCCTCCACTTT. This chain links TRBV20-1 with TRBJ1-6, with D possibly matching TRBD1 (6 bases). Trimming removed 6 bases from V and 13 bases from J, with 13 bases in between. CDR1 is DFQATT and CDR2 is SNEGSKA in the germline V gene (reference sequence). The CDR3 contains 11 residues.

V usage is TRBV9 and J usage is TRBJ1-4, with D unclear. This CDR3 has 15 amino acids. Germline assignment: CDR1 SGDLS and CDR2 YYNGEE. The V end was cut by 4 bases, the J end by 7 bases, with 17 bases between. In nucleotides, the CDR3 is TGTGCCAGCAGCCCGGGTCGGTCGACGGGTGAAAAACTGTTTTTT. This codes for CASSPGRSTGEKLFF.

The genes are TRBV6-6 and TRBJ1-5; 8 nucleotides line up with TRBD1. The V gene end was trimmed by 8 bases and the J gene end by 5 bases; junction bases not matched to a gene: 5. The CDR3 spans 13 residues. The germline V gene encodes CDR1 MNHNY and CDR2 SVGAGI (reference sequence). In DNA, the CDR3 is TGTGCCAGCGGATACAGGGGGGATCAGCCCCAGCATTTT. This gives the protein CASGYRGDQPQHF.

This chain joins TRBV13 and TRBJ1-2, with unresolved D. Trimming took 6 bases from V and 2 from J, leaving 16 bases between them. The CDR3 length is 15 residues. Germline V gene lookup returns CDR1 PRHDT and CDR2 FYEKMQ (reference sequence). CDR3 protein: CASSLRVNLNYGYTF. CDR3 sequence (DNA): TGTGCCAGCAGTCTTCGGGTCAACTTAAACTATGGCTACACCTTC.

The J gene is TRBJ1-1, the V gene TRBV27; tentative D call: TRBD1 (6 bases). Germline CDR1 and CDR2: MNHEY and SMNVEV (reference sequence). V lost 3 bases and J lost 7, with 15 bases in between. The CDR3 consists of 14 residues. DNA for the CDR3: TGTGCCAGCAGTTTTTGGGGAGGGGGTTTTGAAGCTTTCTTT. As protein: CASSFWGGGFEAFF.

V gene TRBV2 combines with J gene TRBJ1-2, with 7 bases identical to TRBD1. This CDR3 has 15 amino acids. Germline trimming cut 7 bases from V and 3 bases from J; bases unmatched to any gene: 11. Germline-derived CDR1 and CDR2 are SNHLY and FYNNEI. The CDR3 sequence is CASKPLRTGYYGYTF. The CDR3 DNA sequence: TGTGCCAGCAAACCCCTAAGGACAGGATACTATGGCTACACCTTC.

The chain has TRBV19 and TRBJ1-2, with D unresolved. CDR1 is LNHDA and CDR2 is SQIVND in the germline V gene (reference sequence). The V end was cut by 7 bases, the J end by 6 bases, with 18 bases between. The CDR3 spans 14 residues. CDR3: CASTPERQEDGYTF. CDR3 nucleotide sequence: TGTGCCAGTACCCCAGAGAGGCAGGAGGATGGCTACACCTTC.

V gene TRBV14 combines with J gene TRBJ1-3, with D hard to call. V was trimmed by 2 bases and J by 0 bases, leaving 8 bases between them. CDR1 is SGHDN, CDR2 FVKESK, per germline. The length of the CDR3 is 15 residues. This chain's CDR3 is CASSQPSPSGNTIYF. The CDR3 bases are TGTGCCAGCAGCCAACCTAGCCCCTCTGGAAACACCATATATTTT.

This chain joins TRBV27 and TRBJ1-1; 9 nucleotides agree with TRBD1. CDR1 and CDR2 from the germline V gene are MNHEY and SMNVEV (reference sequence). V lost 2 bases to trimming and J lost 4 bases; unmatched junction nucleotides: 5. The CDR3 is made up of 15 amino acids. The CDR3 reads CASSLGTGSSTEAFF. The CDR3 nucleotides read TGTGCCAGCAGTTTAGGGACAGGGTCCAGCACTGAAGCTTTCTTT.

This clone has just one count. The chain carries TRBV2 and TRBJ2-7; D is unresolved. There are 11 residues in the CDR3. The V gene's germline CDR1 is SNHLY and CDR2 FYNNEI. V shed 3 bases and J shed 4 bases, with 4 bases lying between them. The DNA of the CDR3 is TGTGCCAGCAGTGACGGGTACGAGCAGTACTTC. It translates to CASSDGYEQYF.

CDR3 sequence reads: CASSQEISQGYGYTF. The CDR3 coding sequence is TGCGCCAGCAGCCAAGAAATAAGTCAGGGCTATGGCTACACCTTC. This sequence joins TRBV4-3 and TRBJ1-2; TRBD1 is a possible D gene (5 bases). Germline lookup yields CDR1 LGHNA and CDR2 YSLEER. Trimming removed 0 bases at V and 4 bases at J, with 12 bases between. This CDR3 is built from 15 residues.

CDR3 bases: TGTGCCAGCAGCTTAGTAGGGGGTATTGGCAATGAGCAGTTCTTC. Residues: CASSLVGGIGNEQFF. The V gene is TRBV11-2, the J gene TRBJ2-1, with D maybe TRBD1 (6 bases). This CDR3 comprises 15 residues. V was cut by 1 base and J by 6 bases, with 13 bases left in between. Germline CDR1 is SGHAT and CDR2 is FQNNGV.

The genes are TRBV19 and TRBJ2-7; weak D call: TRBD2 (5 bases). V lost 0 bases to trimming and J lost 2 bases, with 14 bases between them. Per the germline V gene, CDR1 is LNHDA and CDR2 is SQIVND (reference sequence). This CDR3 region has 16 residues. CDR3 residues: CASSIDIGGFPYEQYF. The CDR3 DNA follows: TGTGCCAGTAGTATAGATATAGGCGGGTTCCCCTACGAGCAGTACTTC.

This clone was observed once. V usage is TRBV11-1 and J usage is TRBJ2-7; D is possibly TRBD1 (6 bases). In germline, CDR1 is SGHAT, CDR2 FQDESV (reference sequence). This CDR3 spans 17 amino acids. Trimming cost V 2 bases and J 0 bases, with 17 bases left between them. CDR3 in amino acids: CASSLPRGTGSSYEQYF. The CDR3 DNA is TGTGCCAGCAGCTTACCTAGAGGTACAGGGAGCTCCTACGAGCAGTACTTC. Supplemented by reference TRBV11-1 and TRBJ2-7, the full variable domain reads EAEVAQSPRYKITEKSQAVAFWCDPISGHATLYWYRQILGQGPELLVQFQDESVVDDSQLPKDRFSAERLKGVDSTLKIQPAELGDSAMYLCASSLPRGTGSSYEQYFGPGTRLTVT.

The CDR3, as DNA: TGTGCCAGCAGTTTGGGGACTGCCACGTTGCAGTACTTC. Its protein product is CASSLGTATLQYF. The chain links TRBV28 to TRBJ2-7; tentative D call: TRBD2 (6 bases). The CDR3 contains 13 residues. Trimming pared 3 bases from V and 9 bases from J, leaving 15 bases between. Germline lookup yields CDR1 MDHEN and CDR2 SYDVKM.